The 9 T cell receptor beta chains reported below all come from one sample, sequenced in a study of blood T cell repertoires in COVID-19. Libraries were prepared by immunoSEQ multiplex PCR; TCRdb keeps only in-frame clonotypes and omits some of them. The sample contains about 55,000 clones, roughly 80% of which appear only once. The specimen was peripheral blood. Receptors were obtained from a human donor in a cohort sampled during active or convalescent COVID-19.

The J gene is TRBJ1-4, the V gene TRBV6-5; D is perhaps TRBD1 (5 bases). The CDR3 is 14 residues long. Per the germline V gene, CDR1 is MNHEY and CDR2 is SVGAGI. Trimming cost V 7 bases and J 3 bases, with 12 bases left between them. The DNA for the CDR3 is TGTGCCAGCACCAACGGGGGGTCTAATGAAAAACTGTTTTTT. Residues: CASTNGGSNEKLFF.

The rearrangement uses TRBV20-1 and TRBJ1-5; no clear D gene. The CDR3 length is 13 residues. Trimming left V 3 bases short and J 6 bases short, with 12 bases between. The V gene's germline CDR1 is DFQATT and CDR2 SNEGSKA (reference sequence). This chain's CDR3 is CSASYSSVQPQHF. The CDR3 DNA follows: TGCAGTGCTAGTTATTCGTCAGTTCAGCCCCAGCATTTT.

The chain employs TRBV6-2 or TRBV6-3 and TRBJ2-7, with TRBD2 matching over 14 bases. Per germline, CDR1 MNHEY and CDR2 SVGEGT. This CDR3 is 15 amino acids long. The junction had 7 bases not matched to a gene; V was cut back by 6 bases and J by 6 bases. For the CDR3, the DNA is TGTGCCAGCAGCTCGACTAGCGGGGGGGCTAGCGAGCAGTACTTC. This sequence encodes CASSSTSGGASEQYF.

This sequence joins TRBV3-1 (or the pseudogene TRBV3-2) and TRBJ2-7; 7 nucleotides align to TRBD1. V trimming: 0 bases; J trimming: 2 bases; junction bases outside the gene matches: 1. Germline V CDR1 and CDR2: LGHDT, YNNKEL (reference sequence). The CDR3 totals 14 residues. CDR3 sequence reads: CASSQEGTAYEQYF. Written as DNA, the CDR3 is TGTGCCAGCAGCCAAGAGGGGACAGCCTACGAGCAGTACTTC.

The V call is TRBV6-5, the J call TRBJ2-7, with a tentative D call TRBD2 (5 bases). The germline V gene has CDR1 MNHEY and CDR2 SVGAGI. V lost 6 bases to trimming and J lost 6 bases, with 18 bases between them. The CDR3 covers 14 residues. The CDR3 protein is CASRRDGLSGEQYF. DNA of the CDR3: TGTGCCAGCAGGAGGGATGGACTCTCGGGCGAGCAGTACTTC.

This clone came up a few times. This chain links TRBV10-3 with TRBJ1-2, with 7 bases identical to TRBD1. Germline values: CDR1 ENHRY, CDR2 SYGVKD. This CDR3 region has 15 residues. Unmatched junction bases numbered 14, after V lost 9 bases and J lost 4 bases. CDR3 coding DNA: TGTGCCATTCCTGGTACCCCGGGACAGAGCTATGGCTACACCTTC. Encoded protein: CAIPGTPGQSYGYTF.

V and J are TRBV3-1 (or the pseudogene TRBV3-2) and TRBJ1-2; a possible D gene is TRBD1 (6 bases). Per the germline V gene, CDR1 is LGHDT and CDR2 is YNNKEL (reference sequence). This CDR3 is built from 15 residues. Trimming removed 1 base from V and 4 bases from J, with 13 bases in between. CDR3 in amino acids: CASSQGGGRGYGYTF. CDR3 DNA sequence: TGTGCCAGCAGCCAAGGAGGGGGACGAGGCTATGGCTACACCTTC.

This chain uses TRBV6-2 or TRBV6-3 with TRBJ2-7, with D perhaps matching TRBD2 (7 bases). This CDR3 has 15 residues. The germline gives CDR1 MNHEY, CDR2 SVGEGT. Trimming took 3 bases from V and 6 from J, leaving 18 bases between them. CDR3 bases: TGTGCCAGCAGTTATCCCAAGGGGGGGCAGGGCGAGCAGTACTTC. Its translation is CASSYPKGGQGEQYF.

A few counts support this clone. The rearrangement joins TRBV2 to TRBJ1-5; D might be TRBD1 (5 bases). CDR3 length: 16 amino acids. V was trimmed by 2 bases and J by 2 bases, leaving 13 bases between them. Germline V lookup: CDR1 SNHLY, CDR2 FYNNEI. This CDR3 is CASSERGVKGNQPQHF. As DNA, the CDR3 is TGTGCCAGCAGTGAAAGGGGCGTGAAGGGCAATCAGCCCCAGCATTTT.